One and the same sample provided the 28 T cell receptor beta chains below, sequenced in a study of T-cell memory formation after mild COVID-19. TCRdb processed the 5' RACE reads anew with MiXCR; each CDR3 protein has one entry. The sample lists fewer than 450,000 distinct CDR3 sequences, around a fifth seen once, with around an eighth in the top ten. The specimen sequenced was PBMCs or a T cell subset sorted from them (not recorded which). The source is an adult woman who had mild COVID-19 (a few samples of this study predate the infection). Cell type and time point are not known.

This clonotype was seen a few times. The V call is TRBV6-5, the J call TRBJ1-2, with 8 positions matching TRBD1. This CDR3 is built from 14 residues. J was trimmed by 8 bases and V by 4 bases; bases with no gene match: 9. Germline CDR1 is MNHEY and CDR2 is SVGAGI. CDR3 nucleotides: TGTGCCAGCAGTTTCCATCAGGGGGCCTTGGGCTACACCTTC. Amino acid sequence: CASSFHQGALGYTF.

This clonotype appeared once. The rearrangement joins TRBV30 to TRBJ2-7; maybe TRBD2 (7 bases). V was pared by 4 bases and J by 1 base, with 11 bases between. Germline values: CDR1 GTSNPN, CDR2 SVGIG (reference sequence). CDR3 length: 13 residues. CDR3 sequence reads: CAWNRGGSYEQYF. CDR3 DNA: TGTGCCTGGAATAGGGGGGGTTCCTACGAGCAGTACTTC.

V usage is TRBV5-6 and J usage is TRBJ2-7, with D perhaps TRBD2 (6 bases). This CDR3 contains 14 residues. Germline CDR1 is SGHDT and CDR2 is YYEEEE. The V and J ends lost 2 bases and 6 bases respectively, with 15 bases between them. The CDR3 here is CASSLVGGKGEQYF. The CDR3 coding sequence is TGTGCCAGCAGCTTAGTCGGCGGGAAGGGCGAGCAGTACTTC.

Only a few counts were recorded for this clonotype. The genes are TRBV25-1 and TRBJ2-2; 12 bases match TRBD2. V was clipped by 5 bases and J by 7 bases; unmatched bases: 2. There are 14 residues in the CDR3. Germline V gene data show CDR1 as MGHDK and CDR2 as SYGVNS. The CDR3 reads CASSPSGRVGELFF. The CDR3 bases are TGTGCCAGCAGTCCTAGCGGGAGGGTCGGGGAGCTGTTTTTT.

The rearrangement links TRBV27 to TRBJ1-1; 7 nucleotides align to TRBD1. The CDR3 loop spans 13 amino acids. In germline, CDR1 is MNHEY, CDR2 SMNVEV (reference sequence). The trim removed 4 bases at V and 6 bases at J, leaving 5 bases unmatched. The CDR3 is CASSSYRGAEAFF. In nucleotides, the CDR3 is TGTGCCAGCAGTTCATACAGGGGAGCTGAAGCTTTCTTT.

The chain has TRBV7-2 and TRBJ1-5; D may be TRBD1 (5 bases). V was clipped by 1 base and J by 10 bases, with 14 bases between them. Germline lookup yields CDR1 SGHTA and CDR2 FQGNSA. The CDR3 is 14 amino acids. CDR3 bases: TGTGCCAGCAGCTTAGTTCCAGGGAATAACCCCCAGCATTTT. This gives the protein CASSLVPGNNPQHF. Supplemented by reference TRBV7-2 and TRBJ1-5, the full variable domain reads GAGVSQSPSNKVTEKGKDVELRCDPISGHTALYWYRQSLGQGLEFLIYFQGNSAPDKSGLPSDRFSAERTGGSVSTLTIQRTQQEDSAVYLCASSLVPGNNPQHFGDGTRLSIL.

This chain uses TRBV9 with TRBJ2-2; the match to TRBD1 covers 8 bases. Germline V gives CDR1 SGDLS, CDR2 YYNGEE. The CDR3 consists of 17 residues. The junction had 6 bases not matched to a gene; V was cut back by 0 bases and J by 2 bases. CDR3 in DNA: TGTGCCAGCAGCGTAGGAGTGGGGACAGGAAACACCGGGGAGCTGTTTTTT. Its translation: CASSVGVGTGNTGELFF.

This clonotype has a handful of counts. This chain uses TRBV7-2 with TRBJ2-3; TRBD2 matches at 7 bases. The CDR3 is 14 amino acids. The germline V gene encodes CDR1 SGHTA and CDR2 FQGNSA. The V segment lost 6 bases and the J segment 6 bases; nucleotides outside the gene matches: 9. In DNA, the CDR3 is TGTGCCAGCAGTCGAACTGGGGGGGACGATACGCAGTATTTT. As protein: CASSRTGGDDTQYF.

The CDR3 DNA is TGTGCCAGCAGCTCCCCACCCGGGGGTACAACCTACTACGAGCAGTACTTC. This encodes CASSSPPGGTTYYEQYF. The chain couples TRBV7-8 to TRBJ2-7, with D possibly matching TRBD2 (6 bases). Germline values: CDR1 SGHVS, CDR2 FQNEAQ. V was trimmed by 4 bases and J by 3 bases, leaving 22 bases between them. The CDR3 has 17 residues.

This chain joins TRBV27 and TRBJ2-1; either TRBD1 or TRBD2 may supply D (5 bases each). The CDR3 consists of 15 residues. CDR1 and CDR2 (germline): MNHEY, SMNVEV (reference sequence). The V gene lost 0 bases and the J gene lost 0 bases, with 6 bases spanning the gap. CDR3 sequence (DNA): TGTGCCAGCAGTTTATCCGGGGCCTCCTACAATGAGCAGTTCTTC. It encodes CASSLSGASYNEQFF.

The chain combines TRBV6-1 with TRBJ1-1, with 9 bases identical to TRBD1. Trimming removed 7 bases from V and 1 base from J; junction bases left unmatched: 10. The CDR3 extends over 16 amino acids. In germline, CDR1 is MNHNS, CDR2 SASEGT. The CDR3 is CASTLYRGRGNTEAFF. The CDR3 DNA is TGTGCCAGCACTTTATACAGGGGGCGCGGGAACACTGAAGCTTTCTTT.

As regards this clonotype: The junction and the germline gene differ at one end; a read error may be behind it. This chain uses TRBV7-9 with TRBJ1-3, with 9 bases fitting TRBD1. The CDR3 has 20 residues. Germline CDR1 and CDR2: SEHNR and FQNEAQ (reference sequence). The CDR3 is CASSLEVLQGAASSGNTIYF. CDR3 DNA: TGTGCCAGCAGTTTAGAGGTCCTACAGGGGGCAGCTAGCTCTGGAAACACCATATATTTT.

This clonotype has a handful of counts. The chain joins TRBV15 to TRBJ1-2, with 10 positions matching TRBD1. With V trimmed by 4 bases and J by 3 bases, 5 bases remained unmatched. Germline values: CDR1 LNHNV, CDR2 YYDKDF (reference sequence). This CDR3 has 15 amino acids. CDR3 sequence reads: CATSTPGQGYYGYTF. CDR3 DNA: TGTGCCACCAGCACACCGGGACAGGGGTACTATGGCTACACCTTC.

This clonotype was counted only a few times. The chain joins TRBV27 to TRBJ2-5; either TRBD1 or TRBD2 may fit D (7 bases each). Trimming pared 6 bases from V and 5 bases from J, leaving 16 bases between. The CDR3 is made up of 14 amino acids. Germline lookup yields CDR1 MNHEY and CDR2 SMNVEV (reference sequence). The CDR3 DNA reads as TGTGCCAGCAGCCCCACAGGGGAGGGGGAGACCCAGTACTTC. Its translation is CASSPTGEGETQYF.

The chain links TRBV27 to TRBJ1-2; a weak D match, TRBD1 (6 bases). Germline CDR1 reads MNHEY; CDR2 reads SMNVEV (reference sequence). V was cut by 1 base and J by 4 bases, with 13 bases left in between. The CDR3 spans 15 residues. In nucleotides, the CDR3 is TGTGCCAGCAGTTTATACGGACAGACCCTCTATGGCTACACCTTC. Protein product: CASSLYGQTLYGYTF.

The V gene is TRBV15, the J gene TRBJ1-5, with a possible D match to TRBD1 (5 bases). Trimming left V 1 base short and J 11 bases short, with 15 bases between. The CDR3 totals 14 residues. Germline V gives CDR1 LNHNV, CDR2 YYDKDF (reference sequence). CDR3 sequence: CATSRGGAGGAQHF. CDR3 in DNA: TGTGCCACCAGCAGAGGAGGTGCGGGGGGAGCCCAGCATTTT.

The chain joins TRBV27 to TRBJ2-7; D gene ambiguous. This CDR3 is 14 amino acids long. V was pared by 2 bases and J by 0 bases, with 8 bases between. Germline loops: CDR1 MNHEY, CDR2 SMNVEV (reference sequence). The CDR3 DNA follows: TGTGCCAGCAGTTTAGAGGCAGGCTCCTACGAGCAGTACTTC. Translation gives CASSLEAGSYEQYF.

There are a few counts of this clonotype. The V call is TRBV18, the J call TRBJ1-1; 7 bases are shared with TRBD1. The CDR3 is 16 amino acids. Germline trimming cut 3 bases from V and 4 bases from J; bases unmatched to any gene: 11. Germline CDR1 is KGHSH and CDR2 is LQKENI. The CDR3 region is CASSPPRGRSGTEAFF. In nucleotides, the CDR3 is TGTGCCAGCTCACCTCCAAGGGGGCGCTCGGGCACTGAAGCTTTCTTT.

This clonotype was counted between two and nine times. The conserved phenylalanine or tryptophan normally closing the CDR3 is absent here, so this likely arose from a read error. Because the CDR3's place on the DNA is in doubt, the DNA is left out and the CDR3 is given as listed by TCRdb. The chain recombines TRBV7-2 with TRBJ2-1; the DNA was not compared with TRBD2, the D call given in the table. Germline V lookup: CDR1 SGHTA, CDR2 FQGNSA. The CDR3 totals 14 residues, both ends included. The CDR3 protein is CASSLALGPSLPRS.

This clonotype was seen more than once but under ten times. The chain is built from TRBV6-5 and TRBJ2-7; no reliable D call. The V and J ends lost 5 bases and 0 bases respectively, with 8 bases between them. The CDR3 extends over 13 amino acids. In germline, CDR1 is MNHEY, CDR2 SVGAGI. The CDR3 reads CASSLLNSYEQYF. CDR3 DNA: TGTGCCAGCAGTCTACTGAACTCCTACGAGCAGTACTTC.

This clonotype was counted between two and nine times. CDR3 amino acids: CSARNSVNTEAFF. The DNA of the CDR3 is TGCAGTGCTAGGAACAGTGTGAACACTGAAGCTTTCTTT. The rearrangement uses TRBV20-1 and TRBJ1-1; D not certain. Germline assignment: CDR1 DFQATT and CDR2 SNEGSKA (reference sequence). The CDR3 spans 13 residues. Trimming took 3 bases from V and 0 from J, leaving 8 bases between them.

The rearrangement uses TRBV3-1 and TRBJ1-1, with D unclear. CDR3 length equals 15 residues. Germline values: CDR1 LGHDT, CDR2 YNNKEL (reference sequence). V lost 2 bases and J 8 bases, leaving 18 bases between the germline ends. CDR3 DNA sequence: TGTGCCAGCAGCCAACCTCCGGGATCCACGACCGAAGCTTTCTTT. This gives the protein CASSQPPGSTTEAFF.

The chain employs TRBV7-2 and TRBJ1-2; D is unresolved. The ends were cut back, 5 bases at V and 3 bases at J, with 13 bases in the middle. CDR1 and CDR2 from the germline V gene are SGHTA and FQGNSA. This CDR3 comprises 14 residues. CDR3 DNA: TGTGCCAGCAGCCCCGGGCCTGGCGACTATGGCTACACCTTC. It translates to CASSPGPGDYGYTF.

The V call is TRBV2, the J call TRBJ2-7; 7 bases agree with TRBD1. The CDR3 consists of 15 residues. Germline loops: CDR1 SNHLY, CDR2 FYNNEI. J gave up 0 bases and V 5 bases, and 7 bases lay outside the gene matches. CDR3 sequence: CASSSGTETSYEQYF. As DNA, the CDR3 is TGTGCCAGCAGTTCCGGGACAGAGACCTCCTACGAGCAGTACTTC. Complete variable domain (other parts from reference TRBV2 and TRBJ2-7): EPEVTQTPSHQVTQMGQEVILRCVPISNHLYFYWYRQILGQKVEFLVSFYNNEISEKSEIFDDQFSVERPDGSNFTLKIRSTKLEDSAMYFCASSSGTETSYEQYFGPGTRLTVT.

This clonotype has just a few counts. This chain joins TRBV12-3 or TRBV12-4 and TRBJ2-1; TRBD2 matches 10 bases. The CDR3 has 15 residues. J gave up 7 bases and V 4 bases, and 7 bases lay outside the gene matches. CDR3 region: CASSWASGRGNEQFF. DNA of the CDR3: TGTGCCAGCAGTTGGGCCAGCGGGAGGGGGAATGAGCAGTTCTTC.

This clonotype was detected ten times or more. This chain joins TRBV9 and TRBJ2-1; 13 nucleotides match TRBD2. V trimming: 0 bases; J trimming: 0 bases; junction bases outside the gene matches: 0. CDR3 length: 17 amino acids. Germline assignment: CDR1 SGDLS and CDR2 YYNGEE. Here the CDR3 reads CASSVGLAGGSYNEQFF. In DNA, the CDR3 is TGTGCCAGCAGCGTAGGACTAGCGGGAGGCTCCTACAATGAGCAGTTCTTC.

This clonotype was counted a few times. The CDR3 DNA reads TGTGCCAGCAGCGCCGCGGGACTTAAGAGCTCCTACAATGAGCAGTTCTTC. Its protein product is CASSAAGLKSSYNEQFF. This chain joins TRBV11-2 and TRBJ2-1, with a possible D match to TRBD2 (6 bases). This CDR3 has 17 residues. V lost 5 bases to trimming and J lost 0 bases, with 17 bases between them. Germline CDR1 is SGHAT and CDR2 is FQNNGV.

This clonotype was recorded a few times. The chain is built from TRBV6-4 and TRBJ2-1; either TRBD1 or TRBD2 may fit D (5 bases each). CDR3 length: 16 amino acids. V was clipped by 4 bases and J by 0 bases, with 13 bases between them. Germline V gene lookup returns CDR1 MRHNA and CDR2 SNTAGT. For the CDR3, the DNA is TGTGCCAGCAGTGGGGAGAGGGGTAGCTCCTACAATGAGCAGTTCTTC. Translating it yields CASSGERGSSYNEQFF.